This T cell receptor beta chain was recorded in a study of cytomegalovirus exposure and HLA in healthy donors. Study background: Early on, a data release was issued that held approximately 78 million unique TCRs from HLA-typed donors.

Primers: 60 Vbeta forward and 13 Jbeta reverse. Libraries were prepared by immunoSEQ multiplex PCR; TCRdb keeps only in-frame clonotypes and omits some of them. The sample holds 85,000 to 100,000 clones, 60% to 65% seen once. CMV serostatus data were not documented for this donor. Sequenced sample: PBMCs. The TCR was taken from a human donor in good health.

In DNA form, the CDR3 reads TGTGCCAGTAGTGACTGGGCAGGGGGTGGTGGCTACACCTTC. Residues: CASSDWAGGGGYTF. The rearrangement links TRBV19 to TRBJ1-2; 7 bases are a match to TRBD1. CDR1 and CDR2 from the germline V gene are LNHDA and SQIVND (reference sequence). J was trimmed by 7 bases and V by 5 bases; bases with no gene match: 10. This CDR3 has 14 residues.